Shown below are 24 T cell receptor beta chains from a single sample sequenced in a study of shared clonotypes between healthy human individuals (dated by TCRdb to the early 2020s). Library construction relied on the immunoSEQ multiplex PCR assay. TCRdb mirrors the immuneACCESS table, restricted to in-frame sequences. Some clones are absent from its copies; in checked studies, under half trace to an unresolved V gene, and the reason for the others is unknown. The sample yields about 2 million clones; over 85% were counted once. The leading ten clones occupy around 0.13% of the sample. Sequenced sample: naive CD4+ T cells sorted from blood. The cell subset or site tag for this specimen amounts to: CD45RA+ positively selected. All receptors come from a man aged 18 to 35 in good health.

Comments on this clone: Germline is not matched at one junction end, which may reflect a read error. This rearrangement joins TRBV6-4 to TRBJ2-7, with a weak D call TRBD2 (5 bases). This CDR3 is built from 17 residues. Germline lookup yields CDR1 MRHNA and CDR2 SNTAGT. The CDR3 loop reads CASSYSFFAGPSYEQYF. The CDR3 DNA sequence: TGTGCCAGCAGTTACTCCTTCTTTGCGGGCCCCTCCTACGAGCAGTACTTC.

The chain employs TRBV4-1 and TRBJ1-6; weak D call: TRBD1 (5 bases). Looked up from germline, CDR1 is MGHRA and CDR2 is YSYEKL. The CDR3 totals 15 residues. Trimming pared 1 base from V and 7 bases from J, leaving 11 bases between. CDR3 sequence reads: CASSQAYTGNSPLHF. The CDR3 DNA reads TGCGCCAGCAGCCAAGCTTATACAGGCAATTCACCCCTCCACTTT.

This chain links TRBV27 with TRBJ1-1, with D perhaps matching TRBD1 (5 bases). With 5 bases removed from V and 7 bases from J, the gap between germline ends came to 11 bases. CDR3 length: 12 amino acids. Germline V gives CDR1 MNHEY, CDR2 SMNVEV (reference sequence). CDR3 amino acids: CASSGTGYEAFF. The DNA for the CDR3 is TGTGCCAGCAGTGGTACAGGCTATGAAGCTTTCTTT.

The chain combines TRBV5-1 with TRBJ1-2, with 8 bases matching TRBD1. This CDR3 comprises 15 residues. J was trimmed by 8 bases and V by 0 bases; bases with no gene match: 9. Per germline, CDR1 SGHRS and CDR2 YFSETQ. The DNA for the CDR3 is TGCGCCAGCAGCTTGGAGGGGACAGGCACTCGGGGCTACACCTTC. It encodes CASSLEGTGTRGYTF.

Notes on this clone: Additional DNA sequences in this sample encode the identical CDR3. This chain uses TRBV18 with TRBJ2-7, with 11 positions matching TRBD2. CDR1 is KGHSH, CDR2 LQKENI, per germline. The CDR3 has 14 residues. V was clipped by 3 bases and J by 3 bases; unmatched bases: 1. CDR3 DNA: TGTGCCAGCTCACCCACTAGCGGGAGCTACGAGCAGTACTTC. Protein: CASSPTSGSYEQYF.

This rearrangement joins TRBV9 to TRBJ1-4; D gene unclear. CDR3 length: 16 residues. Germline V gives CDR1 SGDLS, CDR2 YYNGEE. V was shortened by 3 bases and J by 0 bases, with 12 bases between the two germline ends. The CDR3 region has the DNA TGTGCCAGCAGCGCGGACGGAGGAACAACTAATGAAAAACTGTTTTTT. Translation: CASSADGGTTNEKLFF.

The V gene is TRBV19, the J gene TRBJ1-1; 11 bases are shared with TRBD1. Germline CDR1 LNHDA, CDR2 SQIVND (reference sequence). The CDR3 runs to 15 residues. Unmatched junction bases numbered 5, after V lost 7 bases and J lost 1 base. CDR3 DNA sequence: TGTGCCAGTAAGGGACAGGGGGTTTGGAACACTGAAGCTTTCTTT. As protein: CASKGQGVWNTEAFF.

This chain connects TRBV5-6 to TRBJ2-5, with D perhaps matching TRBD1 or TRBD2 (5 bases each). In germline, CDR1 is SGHDT, CDR2 YYEEEE. V lost 2 bases and J 5 bases, leaving 16 bases between the germline ends. The CDR3 consists of 15 residues. CDR3 DNA sequence: TGTGCCAGCAGCTTTAACGGGGCGTTTAGGGAGACCCAGTACTTC. The encoded protein is CASSFNGAFRETQYF.

The J gene is TRBJ2-5, the V gene TRBV5-1; 10 nucleotides align to TRBD2. Losses at the gene ends were 3 bases for V and 5 bases for J; bases not matched to a gene: 4. Germline V gene lookup returns CDR1 SGHRS and CDR2 YFSETQ. The CDR3 spans 14 residues. The CDR3 DNA reads TGCGCCAGCAGCTATTCTAGCGGGAGCGAGACCCAGTACTTC. It encodes CASSYSSGSETQYF.

This chain uses TRBV2 with TRBJ2-1; 9 bases are shared with TRBD2. V dropped 3 bases and J dropped 3; count of bases not matched to a gene: 9. The germline V gene has CDR1 SNHLY and CDR2 FYNNEI. CDR3 length: 17 amino acids. The chain's CDR3 is CASSELTSGRFYNEQFF. CDR3 nucleotide sequence: TGTGCCAGCAGTGAGCTGACCAGCGGGAGGTTCTACAATGAGCAGTTCTTC.

The chain carries TRBV11-2 and TRBJ1-5; 7 nucleotides align to TRBD1. V lost 4 bases, J lost 3 bases, and 9 bases stayed unmatched. In germline, CDR1 is SGHAT, CDR2 FQNNGV. The CDR3 contains 16 residues. The CDR3 DNA follows: TGTGCCAGCAGCTCCAAAACAGGGGTTAACAATCAGCCCCAGCATTTT. Its protein is CASSSKTGVNNQPQHF. Supplemented by reference TRBV11-2 and TRBJ1-5, the full variable domain reads EAGVAQSPRYKIIEKRQSVAFWCNPISGHATLYWYQQILGQGPKLLIQFQNNGVVDDSQLPKDRFSAERLKGVDSTLKIQPAKLEDSAVYLCASSSKTGVNNQPQHFGDGTRLSIL.

Of note for this clone: Other DNA sequences in the sample encode the same CDR3. The chain uses TRBV9 and TRBJ2-7, with 9 bases that match TRBD1. Germline V gives CDR1 SGDLS, CDR2 YYNGEE. With V trimmed by 3 bases and J by 4 bases, 5 bases remained unmatched. The CDR3 sequence is 14 residues long. The CDR3 loop reads CASSAGTGLYEQYF. The CDR3 bases are TGTGCCAGCAGCGCGGGGACAGGGTTATACGAGCAGTACTTC.

This clone came up once. The sample carries other DNA sequences with the same CDR3. The chain combines TRBV6-1 with TRBJ2-2; D possibly corresponds to TRBD1 (6 bases). Germline V lookup: CDR1 MNHNS, CDR2 SASEGT. This CDR3 has 15 residues. Trimming pared 1 base from V and 3 bases from J, leaving 9 bases between. CDR3 DNA: TGTGCCAGCAGTGAAGGCACAGGGTACACCGGGGAGCTGTTTTTT. Encoded protein: CASSEGTGYTGELFF.

V usage is TRBV5-8 and J usage is TRBJ2-5; 10 bases map to TRBD2. With 4 bases clipped from V and 4 bases from J, the junction kept 13 bases outside the gene matches. Germline V CDR1 and CDR2: SGHTS, YDEGEE. The CDR3 runs to 17 residues. CDR3 protein: CASSLPGKRGGGETQYF. In nucleotides, the CDR3 is TGTGCCAGCAGCCTCCCCGGAAAGCGGGGGGGCGGAGAGACCCAGTACTTC.

The chain recombines TRBV18 with TRBJ1-1; D is perhaps TRBD1 (5 bases). The CDR3 spans 16 residues. V was shortened by 3 bases and J by 3 bases, with 17 bases between the two germline ends. Germline CDR1 is KGHSH and CDR2 is LQKENI. The DNA of the CDR3 is TGTGCCAGCTCACCGACTTTCGGGGGGGTGGACACTGAAGCTTTCTTT. Protein: CASSPTFGGVDTEAFF.

The V and J genes are TRBV7-7 and TRBJ2-5; D is undetermined. CDR1 and CDR2 from the germline V gene are SSHAT and FNYEAQ (reference sequence). The CDR3 totals 13 residues. CDR3 DNA sequence: TGTGCTAGCTGCACAGAACCCCAAGAGACCCAGTACTTC. It yields the protein CASCTEPQETQYF.

This clone is a singleton in its sample. The chain employs TRBV12-5 and TRBJ2-5; D not resolved. Germline values: CDR1 LGHNT, CDR2 FRNRAP. This CDR3 is 15 amino acids long. Trimming pared 6 bases from V and 4 bases from J, leaving 18 bases between. The CDR3 nucleotides are TGTGCTAGTGGCCCCGGACGAAAGGAATTAGAGACCCAGTACTTC. It specifies CASGPGRKELETQYF.

A remark on this clone: In the same sample, other DNA sequences code for this CDR3. The J gene is TRBJ2-7, the V gene TRBV4-1; D assignment may be TRBD1 or TRBD2 (5 bases each). V lost 3 bases and J lost 1, with 10 bases in between. Germline values: CDR1 MGHRA, CDR2 YSYEKL. This CDR3 spans 14 amino acids. CDR3 sequence (DNA): TGCGCCAGCAGCCAGCCGGGACGATCCTACGAGCAGTACTTC. The encoded protein is CASSQPGRSYEQYF.

This sequence joins TRBV7-6 and TRBJ2-7; D is possibly TRBD1 (5 bases). V was shortened by 1 base and J by 3 bases, with 13 bases between the two germline ends. CDR1 is SGHVS and CDR2 is FNYEAQ in the germline V gene. The CDR3 sequence is 15 residues long. CDR3 DNA: TGTGCCAGCAGCTTAGAAGGGGAAGCCCTCTACGAGCAGTACTTC. This gives the protein CASSLEGEALYEQYF.

The chain combines TRBV30 with TRBJ2-5; D ambiguous. Germline-derived CDR1 and CDR2 are GTSNPN and SVGIG (reference sequence). CDR3 length: 15 residues. The V and J ends lost 3 bases and 0 bases respectively, with 14 bases between them. CDR3 nucleotides: TGTGCCTGGAGGGCCGTGTGGCCTTACCAAGAGACCCAGTACTTC. As protein: CAWRAVWPYQETQYF.

CDR3 protein: CASSLATGFSYNEQFF. CDR3 DNA: TGCGCCAGCAGCTTGGCCACAGGGTTCTCCTACAATGAGCAGTTCTTC. This chain uses TRBV5-1 with TRBJ2-1; D possibly corresponds to TRBD1 (6 bases). The germline V gene encodes CDR1 SGHRS and CDR2 YFSETQ. Trimming left V 0 bases short and J 0 bases short, with 10 bases between. The CDR3 runs 16 residues.

CDR3 region: CASSPGGHSNQPQHF. In DNA, the CDR3 is TGTGCCAGCAGTCCCGGCGGCCATAGCAATCAGCCCCAGCATTTT. The V call is TRBV28, the J call TRBJ1-5; unclear D gene. V was cut by 5 bases and J by 0 bases, with 11 bases left in between. Germline values: CDR1 MDHEN, CDR2 SYDVKM. The CDR3 runs 15 residues.

CDR3 sequence: CASSQQSRAGEKLFF. CDR3 DNA: TGTGCCAGCAGCCAACAATCGAGGGCTGGTGAAAAACTGTTTTTT. The gene calls are TRBV5-4 and TRBJ1-4; D remains unclear. CDR1 SGHNT and CDR2 YYREEE come from the germline V gene (reference sequence). With 4 bases removed from V and 7 bases from J, the gap between germline ends came to 17 bases. The length of the CDR3 is 15 residues.

The V call is TRBV5-6, the J call TRBJ2-1; 9 nucleotides align to TRBD2. From germline, CDR1 is SGHDT and CDR2 YYEEEE. The V and J ends lost 5 bases and 7 bases, in that order; junction bases with no gene match: 7. This CDR3 contains 14 residues. This chain's CDR3 is CASRWAGGPNEQFF. DNA for the CDR3: TGTGCCAGCAGATGGGCGGGAGGGCCAAATGAGCAGTTCTTC.